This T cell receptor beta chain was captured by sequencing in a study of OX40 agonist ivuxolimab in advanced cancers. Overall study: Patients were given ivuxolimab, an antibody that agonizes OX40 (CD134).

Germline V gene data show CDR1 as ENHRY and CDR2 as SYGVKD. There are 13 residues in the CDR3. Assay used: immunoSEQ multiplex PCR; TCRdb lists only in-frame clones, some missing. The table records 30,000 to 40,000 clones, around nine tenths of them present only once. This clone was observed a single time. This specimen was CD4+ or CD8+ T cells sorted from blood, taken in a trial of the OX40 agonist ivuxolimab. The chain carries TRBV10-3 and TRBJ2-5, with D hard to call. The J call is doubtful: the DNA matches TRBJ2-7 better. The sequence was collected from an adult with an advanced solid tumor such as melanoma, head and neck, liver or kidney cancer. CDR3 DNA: TGTGCCACGCCACCAAAAAGCTCCTACGAGCAGTACTTC. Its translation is CATPPKSSYEQYF.